This T cell receptor (beta chain) was documented in a study of human T cells and chemical hapten exposure. Whole-study context: The sensitizing agent was 2% DPC, placed on around 2 cm by around 2 cm of upper inner arm skin. Study-level findings and limits: It was expanded TCRs that formed significantly more large CDR3 similarity clusters than controls did.

Time point defined: pre-sensitization, week 0. Treatment meaning: therapeutic diphenylcyclopropenone sensitization with weekly scalp DPC. Original data processing: Around 97,000 TCRs per sample was the median, with a range of roughly 20,000 to 700,000. TCRdb recomputed calls from the RACE reads with MiXCR, one row per CDR3 protein. TCRdb, not the original authors, processed these V and J calls. Among over 300,000 distinct CDR3 sequences listed, 4.5% to 6% were seen once. Germline trimming cut 6 bases from V and 8 bases from J; bases unmatched to any gene: 9. This CDR3 is 13 amino acids long. Germline lookup yields CDR1 KGHSH and CDR2 LQKENI. Details on this clonotype: The target antigen is unknown.

The rearrangement joins TRBV18 to TRBJ2-7; 8 bases agree with TRBD1. This receptor was taken from a woman aged 45-59 years with alopecia areata. Some clones in this sample may be carry-over from other donors' samples. The sequencing used whole blood, collected in connection with sensitization to the hapten diphenylcyclopropenone (DPC). In DNA, the CDR3 is TGTGCCAGCTCTCATGGACAGGGTGGAAAGCAGTACTTC. Translated: CASSHGQGGKQYF.